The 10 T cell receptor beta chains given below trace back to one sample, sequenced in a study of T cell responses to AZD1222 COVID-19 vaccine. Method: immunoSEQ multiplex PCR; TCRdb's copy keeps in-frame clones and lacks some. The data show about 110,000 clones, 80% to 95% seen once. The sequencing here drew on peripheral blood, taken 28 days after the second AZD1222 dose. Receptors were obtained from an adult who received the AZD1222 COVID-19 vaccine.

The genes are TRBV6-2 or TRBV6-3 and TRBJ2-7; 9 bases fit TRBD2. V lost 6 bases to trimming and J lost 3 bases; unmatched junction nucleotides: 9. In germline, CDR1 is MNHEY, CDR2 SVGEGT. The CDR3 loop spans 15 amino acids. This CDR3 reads CASSSPVREGYEQYF. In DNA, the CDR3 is TGTGCCAGCAGCTCCCCGGTGCGGGAGGGCTACGAGCAGTACTTC.

CDR3 amino acids: CASSQVGQLYGYTF. The DNA for the CDR3 is TGTGCCAGCAGCCAAGTCGGACAGCTCTATGGCTACACCTTC. The J gene is TRBJ1-2, the V gene TRBV3-1 (or the pseudogene TRBV3-2), with D possibly TRBD1 on 6 matching bases. V gave up 1 base and J gave up 4 bases, with 10 bases separating them. CDR3 length equals 14 residues. The germline V gene encodes CDR1 LGHDT and CDR2 YNNKEL (reference sequence).

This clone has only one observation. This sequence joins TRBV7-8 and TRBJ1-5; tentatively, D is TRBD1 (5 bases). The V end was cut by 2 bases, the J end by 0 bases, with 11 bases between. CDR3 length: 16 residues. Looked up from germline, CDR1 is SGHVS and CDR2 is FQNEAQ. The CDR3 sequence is CASSLTGTYSNQPQHF. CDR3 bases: TGTGCCAGCAGCTTAACGGGGACCTATAGCAATCAGCCCCAGCATTTT.

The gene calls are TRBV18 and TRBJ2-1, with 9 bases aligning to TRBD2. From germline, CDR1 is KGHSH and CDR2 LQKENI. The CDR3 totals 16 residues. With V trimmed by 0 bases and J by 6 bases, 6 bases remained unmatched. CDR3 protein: CASSPPFAGGRNEQFF. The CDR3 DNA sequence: TGTGCCAGCTCACCACCATTTGCGGGGGGGCGCAATGAGCAGTTCTTC.

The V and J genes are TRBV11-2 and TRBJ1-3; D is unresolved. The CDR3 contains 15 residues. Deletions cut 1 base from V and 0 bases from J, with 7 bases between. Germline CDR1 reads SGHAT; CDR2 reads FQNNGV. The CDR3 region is CASSLGSNSGNTIYF. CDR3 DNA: TGTGCCAGCAGCTTAGGTTCAAACTCTGGAAACACCATATATTTT.

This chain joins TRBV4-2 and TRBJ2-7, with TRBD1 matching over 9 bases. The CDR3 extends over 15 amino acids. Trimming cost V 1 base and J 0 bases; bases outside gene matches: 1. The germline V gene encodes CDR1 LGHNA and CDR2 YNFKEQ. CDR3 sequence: CASSQVQGASYEQYF. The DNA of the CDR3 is TGTGCCAGCAGCCAAGTACAGGGGGCCTCCTACGAGCAGTACTTC.

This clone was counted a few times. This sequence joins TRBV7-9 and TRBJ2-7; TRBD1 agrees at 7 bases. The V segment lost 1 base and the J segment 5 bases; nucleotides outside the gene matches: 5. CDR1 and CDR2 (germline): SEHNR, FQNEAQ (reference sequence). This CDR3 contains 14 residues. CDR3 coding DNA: TGTGCCAGCAGCTTAGATAGGGGGCGGGACGAGCAGTACTTC. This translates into CASSLDRGRDEQYF. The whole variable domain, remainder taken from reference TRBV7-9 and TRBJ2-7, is DTGVSQNPRHKITKRGQNVTFRCDPISEHNRLYWYRQTLGQGPEFLTYFQNEAQLEKSRLLSDRFSAERPKGSFSTLEIQRTEQGDSAMYLCASSLDRGRDEQYFGPGTRLTVT.

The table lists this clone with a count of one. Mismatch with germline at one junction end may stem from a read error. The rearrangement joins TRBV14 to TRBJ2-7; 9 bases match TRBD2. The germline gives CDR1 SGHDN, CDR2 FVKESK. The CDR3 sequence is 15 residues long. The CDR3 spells CASSPTAGGSSEQYF. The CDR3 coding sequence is TGTGCCAGCAGCCCAACGGCGGGGGGGTCCTCCGAGCAGTACTTC.

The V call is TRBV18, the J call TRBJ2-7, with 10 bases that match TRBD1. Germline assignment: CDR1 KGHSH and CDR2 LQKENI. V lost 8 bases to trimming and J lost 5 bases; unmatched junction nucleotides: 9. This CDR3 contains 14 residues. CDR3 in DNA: TGTGCCAGCACTCGGGACAGGGGATTACACGAGCAGTACTTC. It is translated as CASTRDRGLHEQYF.

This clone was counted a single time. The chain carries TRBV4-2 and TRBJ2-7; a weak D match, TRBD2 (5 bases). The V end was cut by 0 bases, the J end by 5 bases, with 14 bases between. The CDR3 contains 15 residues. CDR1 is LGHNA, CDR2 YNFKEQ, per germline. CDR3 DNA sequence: TGTGCCAGCAGCCAAGATAGAGGACTCCGCGACGAGCAGTACTTC. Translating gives CASSQDRGLRDEQYF.